The rows below give T cell receptor beta chains drawn from one sample of a study of shared clonotypes between healthy human individuals. TCRdb keeps only in-frame clones here, not all; method: immunoSEQ multiplex PCR. The table records fewer than 130,000 clones, 67% of them present only once. Sample: memory CD8+ T cells sorted from blood. The receptors originated from a woman in her twenties or thirties in good health. Both conserved end residues are part of each CDR3. A D gene is named only where the DNA matches it firmly. The size field is filled for only some rows; it gives once, few, many or a size class.

DNA: TGTGCCAGCAGCGCAAAATCTCTAGCGGGAGAGATCTACAATGAGCAGTTCTTC
CDR3: CASSAKSLAGEIYNEQFF
size: many
D: TRBD2
V: TRBV9
J: TRBJ2-1

DNA: TGTGCCAGCAGCTTAATTGCGAACACTGAAGCTTTCTTT
CDR3: CASSLIANTEAFF
size: NA
D: NA
V: TRBV11-1
J: TRBJ1-1

DNA: TGTGCCAGCATGAGGGGTAGCGCACACACAGATACGCAGTATTTT
CDR3: CASMRGSAHTDTQYF
size: NA
D: NA
V: TRBV27
J: TRBJ2-3

DNA: TGTGCCAGCAGGGGGGAGCGGGACTCCTACAATGAGCAGTTCTTC
CDR3: CASRGERDSYNEQFF
size: NA
D: TRBD2
V: TRBV7-9
J: TRBJ2-1

DNA: TGTGCCAGTAGTCTCGCGACAGGCGCTAGCACAGATACGCAGTATTTT
CDR3: CASSLATGASTDTQYF
size: NA
D: NA
V: TRBV19
J: TRBJ2-3

DNA: TGTGCCAGCAGCTTAGATTCGTGGGACAGCAATCAGCCCCAGCATTTT
CDR3: CASSLDSWDSNQPQHF
size: once
D: NA
V: TRBV7-8
J: TRBJ1-5

DNA: TGTGCCAGCAGCTTTTCTAGCGCCAAAAACATTCAGTACTTC
CDR3: CASSFSSAKNIQYF
size: once
D: NA
V: TRBV5-6
J: TRBJ2-4

DNA: TGCGCCAGCAGCCGACAGGGGGTCCACGAGCAGTACTTC
CDR3: CASSRQGVHEQYF
size: NA
D: TRBD1
V: TRBV10-1
J: TRBJ2-7

DNA: TGCGCCAGCAGCCTTTCTAACTATGGCTACACCTTC
CDR3: CASSLSNYGYTF
size: NA
D: NA
V: TRBV5-1
J: TRBJ1-2

DNA: TGTGCCAGCACCACGAGGGACACAGATACGCAGTATTTT
CDR3: CASTTRDTDTQYF
size: NA
D: NA
V: TRBV9
J: TRBJ2-3

DNA: TGTGCCAGCAGCTTGATGGGGGCCACTGAAGCTTTCTTT
CDR3: CASSLMGATEAFF
size: few
D: NA
V: TRBV5-8
J: TRBJ1-1

DNA: TGCAGCGTTCTCGGGTGGAACACCGGGGAGCTGTTTTTT
CDR3: CSVLGWNTGELFF
size: NA
D: NA
V: TRBV29-1
J: TRBJ2-2

DNA: TGCAGCGCCACAGGGACAGGGGGCTCTGGGGCCAACGTCCTGACTTTC
CDR3: CSATGTGGSGANVLTF
size: NA
D: TRBD1
V: TRBV29-1
J: TRBJ2-6

DNA: TGTGCCAGCAGCCCAGACAAAGGACAGTCTGGGCAGTACTTC
CDR3: CASSPDKGQSGQYF
size: many
D: NA
V: TRBV25-1
J: TRBJ2-7

DNA: TGTGCCAGCAGCGTAGTGGGCGGGTGTTGCACAGATACGCAGTATTTT
CDR3: CASSVVGGCCTDTQYF
size: NA
D: NA
V: TRBV9
J: TRBJ2-3

DNA: TGTGCCAGCAGCAAATTTGAAAGCCCGATGCCCTCCTACGAGCAGTACTTC
CDR3: CASSKFESPMPSYEQYF
size: once
D: NA
V: TRBV21-1
J: TRBJ2-7

DNA: TGTGCCAGCAGTGCGTCCGGGACAGTCTACGAGCAGTACTTC
CDR3: CASSASGTVYEQYF
size: NA
D: TRBD1
V: TRBV25-1
J: TRBJ2-7

DNA: TGTGCCAGCAGAGAACGGAATGAGCAGTTCTTC
CDR3: CASRERNEQFF
size: many
D: NA
V: TRBV7-9
J: TRBJ2-1

DNA: TGCGCCAGCAGCCCCGAATGGGGTGAGACCCAGTACTTC
CDR3: CASSPEWGETQYF
size: NA
D: NA
V: TRBV5-1
J: TRBJ2-5

DNA: TGTGCCAGCAGCTCTGTCCGGCCCGAGCAGTACTTC
CDR3: CASSSVRPEQYF
size: NA
D: NA
V: TRBV6-6
J: TRBJ2-7

DNA: TGTGCCAGCAGTGATAAGGACTACAATGAGCAGTTCTTC
CDR3: CASSDKDYNEQFF
size: few
D: NA
V: TRBV6-1
J: TRBJ2-1

DNA: TGCGCCAGCAGCTTCGCAGGGAGCGACGAGCAGTACTTC
CDR3: CASSFAGSDEQYF
size: NA
D: NA
V: TRBV5-1
J: TRBJ2-7

DNA: TGTGCCAGCAGCCCTCAGGGAGGGGGTAGCAATCAGCCCCAGCATTTT
CDR3: CASSPQGGGSNQPQHF
size: NA
D: NA
V: TRBV4-2
J: TRBJ1-5

DNA: TGTGCCAGCAGTTACCTACAGGGTAGGGCCGGGGAGCTGTTTTTT
CDR3: CASSYLQGRAGELFF
size: NA
D: NA
V: TRBV6-5
J: TRBJ2-2

DNA: TGTGCCAGCCGGATTCAGGGGGGTAGGAATGAGCAGTTCTTC
CDR3: CASRIQGGRNEQFF
size: NA
D: NA
V: TRBV28
J: TRBJ2-1

DNA: TGTGCCAGCAGCTCTCCGCCCACTGGGGCCAACGTCCTGACTTTC
CDR3: CASSSPPTGANVLTF
size: NA
D: NA
V: TRBV5-8
J: TRBJ2-6

DNA: TGTGCCAGCAGCCAAGGTGGGACGGCGAACACCGGGGAGCTGTTTTTT
CDR3: CASSQGGTANTGELFF
size: many
D: NA
V: TRBV14
J: TRBJ2-2

DNA: TGTGCCAGCCAGGGTAGCGGGAAGTACGAGCAGTACTTC
CDR3: CASQGSGKYEQYF
size: medium-sized
D: TRBD2
V: TRBV27
J: TRBJ2-7

DNA: TGTGCCAGCAGCCCCCGATTTAGCAATCAGCCCCAGCATTTT
CDR3: CASSPRFSNQPQHF
size: NA
D: NA
V: TRBV5-6
J: TRBJ1-5

DNA: TGTGCCAGCAGTGCGGCAGGGTCGGCGTACGAGCAGTACTTC
CDR3: CASSAAGSAYEQYF
size: few
D: NA
V: TRBV6-5
J: TRBJ2-7

DNA: TGTGCCAGCAGTCCCGGCGGGTATAGCAATCAGCCCCAGCATTTT
CDR3: CASSPGGYSNQPQHF
size: NA
D: NA
V: TRBV27
J: TRBJ1-5

DNA: TGTGCCAGCAGCTCTGGGCGGGAGGGAGCCAAAAACATTCAGTACTTC
CDR3: CASSSGREGAKNIQYF
size: NA
D: TRBD2
V: TRBV7-9
J: TRBJ2-4

DNA: TGCAGCGTTGAGTGGCAGGGTTCCTACGAGCAGTACTTC
CDR3: CSVEWQGSYEQYF
size: NA
D: NA
V: TRBV29-1
J: TRBJ2-7

DNA: TGTGCCAGCAGTCCCTCGATCGGGTCCAACGAGCAGTACTTC
CDR3: CASSPSIGSNEQYF
size: NA
D: NA
V: TRBV6-6
J: TRBJ2-7

DNA: TGTGCCAGCAGTCGGACAGGGGAGGTCCAGCCCCAGCATTTT
CDR3: CASSRTGEVQPQHF
size: NA
D: TRBD1
V: TRBV28
J: TRBJ1-5

DNA: TGTGCCATCAGTGAGGGCTCCTACCAAGAGACCCAGTACTTC
CDR3: CAISEGSYQETQYF
size: once
D: NA
V: TRBV10-3
J: TRBJ2-5

DNA: TGCAGCGTTGAAGCGGAGGGGGCGTACGAGCAGTACTTC
CDR3: CSVEAEGAYEQYF
size: NA
D: NA
V: TRBV29-1
J: TRBJ2-7

DNA: TGTGCCAGCAGCTTGGCCGGGACTAGTCGAATCGATGAGCAGTTCTTC
CDR3: CASSLAGTSRIDEQFF
size: NA
D: TRBD2
V: TRBV5-6
J: TRBJ2-1

DNA: TGTGCCAGCAGTTACACTGGGACAGCTTACTATGGCTACACCTTC
CDR3: CASSYTGTAYYGYTF
size: NA
D: TRBD1
V: TRBV6-6
J: TRBJ1-2

DNA: TGTGCCAGCAGCTTCTTAGGCACCGGGAGAAACACTGAAGCTTTCTTT
CDR3: CASSFLGTGRNTEAFF
size: NA
D: NA
V: TRBV7-8
J: TRBJ1-1

DNA: TGTGCCAGCAGTGATGAGGAGGCGACTAGCGGGGAAATTATCACCGGGGAGCTGTTTTTT
CDR3: CASSDEEATSGEIITGELFF
size: once
D: TRBD2
V: TRBV6-1
J: TRBJ2-2

DNA: TGTGCCAGCAGTTACCGATTAGAACGAACGTCCGGGGAGCTGTTTTTT
CDR3: CASSYRLERTSGELFF
size: NA
D: NA
V: TRBV6-5
J: TRBJ2-2

DNA: TGCGCCAGCAGCTTGGAGGCGGGACGGTCAGAGACCCAGTACTTC
CDR3: CASSLEAGRSETQYF
size: many
D: NA
V: TRBV5-1
J: TRBJ2-5

DNA: TGTGCCAGCAGCTCAGTGCGGGAGGTGGGAGGGGAGCAGTTCTTC
CDR3: CASSSVREVGGEQFF
size: NA
D: TRBD2
V: TRBV7-9
J: TRBJ2-1

DNA: TGTGCCAGCAGCTTCCCCGGCCTGACAGGGGGCAACGCTGAAGCTTTCTTT
CDR3: CASSFPGLTGGNAEAFF
size: NA
D: TRBD1
V: TRBV13
J: TRBJ1-1

DNA: TGTGCCAGCAGTCCGACACTAGCGGGAGGGCCGGGTGAGACCCAGTACTTC
CDR3: CASSPTLAGGPGETQYF
size: NA
D: TRBD2
V: TRBV28
J: TRBJ2-5

DNA: TGTGCCAGCAGCTCAGGACAGGAGAACTATGGCTACACCTTC
CDR3: CASSSGQENYGYTF
size: NA
D: TRBD1
V: TRBV7-9
J: TRBJ1-2

DNA: TGCGCCAGCAGCCAACCCGTTAGCGGAAAGATCTACGAGCAGTACTTC
CDR3: CASSQPVSGKIYEQYF
size: once
D: NA
V: TRBV4-1
J: TRBJ2-7

DNA: TGTGCCAGCAGCCAAAGAGGTGGATCCGGGGCAGAGACCCAGTACTTC
CDR3: CASSQRGGSGAETQYF
size: many
D: NA
V: TRBV4-2
J: TRBJ2-5

DNA: TGTGCCAGCAGTTACTCCAGGACTAGTCCCGAGACCCAGTACTTC
CDR3: CASSYSRTSPETQYF
size: NA
D: TRBD2
V: TRBV6-5
J: TRBJ2-5

DNA: TGCGCCAGCAGTGGAGGGACGCCCGGCACAGATACGCAGTATTTT
CDR3: CASSGGTPGTDTQYF
size: NA
D: NA
V: TRBV10-1
J: TRBJ2-3

DNA: TGTGCCAGCAGTTACGATATAAGCGGGAACTCCTACGAGCAGTACTTC
CDR3: CASSYDISGNSYEQYF
size: NA
D: TRBD2
V: TRBV6-5
J: TRBJ2-7

DNA: TGCGCCAGCCGGGGGGTTCGAGAGACCCAGTACTTC
CDR3: CASRGVRETQYF
size: NA
D: TRBD2
V: TRBV10-1
J: TRBJ2-5

DNA: TGTGCCAGCAGCGTAGATCGTGACACGTATAACGAGCAGTACTTC
CDR3: CASSVDRDTYNEQYF
size: NA
D: NA
V: TRBV9
J: TRBJ2-7

DNA: TGCGCCAGCAGCCAAGGGGTGGGGTTACAGGGATGGGCTTTCTTT
CDR3: CASSQGVGLQGWAFF
size: NA
D: NA
V: TRBV4-1
J: TRBJ1-1